This TCR beta chain was observed in a study of shared clonotypes between healthy human individuals. Study-wide results and limits: A handful of donors showed sharing of approximately 5% of naive CD4 clonotypes. The diversity represented, both genetic and in exposure history, was limited by few donors.

Concerning this clone itself: Its antigen is not identified.

CDR1 and CDR2 from the germline V gene are SEHNR and FQNEAQ (reference sequence). V was cut by 5 bases and J by 0 bases, with 13 bases left in between. This CDR3 comprises 16 residues. Some clones are missing from TCRdb's copy, which holds only in-frame ones; the method was immunoSEQ multiplex PCR. Of 1,400,000 or so clones in the sample, approximately 98.5% are singletons; the top ten hold 0.3% to 0.45%. The V call is TRBV7-9, the J call TRBJ2-2, with a tentative D call TRBD1 (5 bases). Sequenced sample: naive CD4+ T cells sorted from blood. The subset here: CD45RA+ positively selected. The origin of this receptor is a man younger than 45 in good health. The CDR3 protein is CASSAQEFANTGELFF. The CDR3 region has the DNA TGTGCCAGCAGCGCACAGGAATTCGCGAACACCGGGGAGCTGTTTTTT.